The rows below give T cell receptor beta chains drawn from one sample of a study of blood T cells in healthy people across ages. TCRdb re-called the 5' RACE reads through MiXCR, storing one row per CDR3 protein. The data show about 900,000 distinct CDR3 sequences, with about 48% seen just once and over 10% held by the top ten. Specimen: blood. The source is a man aged 25-40 years in good health. Both conserved end residues are part of each CDR3. The D gene is left open where the match is weak. Size values are once, few and many counts, or a class for expanded clones, and some rows have none.

clone_size	d_call	j_call	v_call	cdr3_aa	cdr3_nt
-	-	TRBJ2-2	TRBV7-2	CASSFYLSSNTGELFF	TGTGCCAGCAGCTTCTACTTATCTTCGAACACCGGGGAGCTGTTTTTT
-	-	TRBJ1-6	TRBV4-1	CASSQGPGPPSPLHF	TGCGCCAGCAGCCAAGGTCCGGGACCGCCTTCACCCCTCCACTTT
-	TRBD1	TRBJ2-7	TRBV3-1	CASSQVRDRVEQYF	TGTGCCAGCAGCCAAGTACGGGACAGGGTCGAGCAGTACTTC
-	TRBD1	TRBJ2-1	TRBV29-1	CSAADRQGANHEQFF	TGCAGCGCCGCAGATCGACAGGGGGCGAACCACGAGCAGTTCTTC
many	TRBD1	TRBJ2-6	TRBV20-1	CSARGQGPLSGANVLTF	TGCAGTGCTAGGGGACAGGGGCCCCTCTCTGGGGCCAACGTCCTGACTTTC
-	TRBD1	TRBJ2-3	TRBV7-9	CASPDREADTQYF	TGTGCCAGTCCGGACAGGGAGGCAGATACGCAGTATTTT
few	-	TRBJ2-5	TRBV3-1	CASSHRTNQETQYF	TGTGCCAGCAGCCACCGGACTAACCAAGAGACCCAGTACTTC
once	TRBD1	TRBJ1-5	TRBV20-1	CSARSQGDQPQHF	TGCAGTGCTAGGTCACAGGGGGACCAGCCCCAGCATTTT
few	TRBD2	TRBJ2-5	TRBV6-5	CASSSAGEYQETQYF	TGTGCCAGCAGTTCAGCGGGAGAGTACCAAGAGACCCAGTACTTC
-	-	TRBJ2-7	TRBV18	CASSPQSGGISYEQYF	TGTGCCAGCTCACCACAATCCGGGGGTATATCCTACGAGCAGTACTTC
-	-	TRBJ2-5	TRBV29-1	CSVVSSAETQYF	TGCAGCGTTGTCTCTAGCGCGGAGACCCAGTACTTC
few	-	TRBJ2-7	TRBV6-2/TRBV6-3	CASTQGLGSYEQYF	TGTGCCAGCACACAAGGACTGGGATCCTACGAGCAGTACTTC
-	-	TRBJ2-7	TRBV24-1	CATSDSAGTYEQYF	TGTGCCACCAGTGATTCAGCAGGGACCTACGAGCAGTACTTC
few	-	TRBJ1-2	TRBV29-1	CSGALYPYYGYTF	TGCAGCGGGGCTCTTTATCCGTACTATGGCTACACCTTC